This paragraph reports one TCR beta chain. The antigen remains undetermined. This may be a read error, as it is one base from a much larger clone. The data derive from a study of blood T cells in healthy people across ages. Findings of the study overall: As naive T cell percentage varied, TCR beta diversity correlated strongly with it. Diversity estimates drawn from one million T cells were deemed underestimates.

Through a sample-barcoded 5' primer and a J-beta primer mix, a second PCR was run for roughly 6 to 11 cycles. TCRdb used MiXCR to reprocess the 5' RACE reads, holding one entry per CDR3 protein. The repertoire holds 630,000 or so distinct CDR3 sequences, roughly 30% seen once, with over 15% in the top ten. Germline-derived CDR1 and CDR2 are SQVTM and ANQGSEA. The CDR3 totals 14 residues. The chain recombines TRBV29-1 with TRBJ1-1; 9 nucleotides match TRBD1. This receptor was taken from an elderly woman in good health. The sequencing input was blood. The chain's CDR3 is CSVARTGDLTEACF. Written as DNA, the CDR3 is TGCAGCGTTGCCCGGACAGGGGATTTAACTGAAGCTTGCTTT.